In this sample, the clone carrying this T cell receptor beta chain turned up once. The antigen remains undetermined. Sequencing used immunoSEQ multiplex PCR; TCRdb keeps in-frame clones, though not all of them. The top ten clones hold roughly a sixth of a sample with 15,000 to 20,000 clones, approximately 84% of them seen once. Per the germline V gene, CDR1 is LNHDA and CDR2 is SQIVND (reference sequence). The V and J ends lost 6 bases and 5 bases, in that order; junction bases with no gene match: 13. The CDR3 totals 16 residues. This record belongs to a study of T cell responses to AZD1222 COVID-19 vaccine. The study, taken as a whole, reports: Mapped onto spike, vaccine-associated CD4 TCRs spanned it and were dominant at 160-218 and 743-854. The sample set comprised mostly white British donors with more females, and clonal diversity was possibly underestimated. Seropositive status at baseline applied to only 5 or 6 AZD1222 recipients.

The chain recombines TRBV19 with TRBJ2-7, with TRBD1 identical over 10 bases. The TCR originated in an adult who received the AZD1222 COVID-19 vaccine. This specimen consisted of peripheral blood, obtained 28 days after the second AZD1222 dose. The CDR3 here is CASRKVTGTGENEQYF. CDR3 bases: TGTGCCAGTAGAAAGGTCACCGGGACAGGGGAAAACGAGCAGTACTTC.